Listed below are T cell receptor beta chains from one sample, sequenced in a study of blood T cells in healthy people across ages. TCRdb independently ran MiXCR on the 5' RACE reads; one entry per CDR3 protein. The table includes approximately 320,000 distinct CDR3 sequences, 25% to 30% detected once. The sample comprised blood. The source of these receptors is a woman aged 70-85 years in good health. CDR3s include the opening cysteine and the closing phenylalanine or tryptophan. The D gene is left open where the match is weak. Size is omitted from some rows. Given values are once, few, many or a class for expanded clones.

clone size | J gene | D gene | V gene | CDR3 DNA | CDR3 protein
. | TRBJ1-5 | . | TRBV3-1 | TGTGCCAGCAGCCAAGATGTCGGTAATCAGCCCCAGCATTTT | CASSQDVGNQPQHF
. | TRBJ1-5 | TRBD1 | TRBV20-1 | TGCAATGCTAGAGATAATTATGGTGGTGGACAGGGGTCAGGAGGCAATCAGCCCCAGCATTTT | CNARDNYGGGQGSGGNQPQHF
few | TRBJ2-5 | TRBD1 | TRBV7-2 | TGTGCCAGCAGCTTTTCCCGTGGACAGGGTAAGTTCTTC | CASSFSRGQGKFF
. | TRBJ2-5 | TRBD2 | TRBV11-2 | TGTGCCAGCAGCTTCACCGGGACTAGCGGGAGTTCGGGGCAGTACTTC | CASSFTGTSGSSGQYF
few | TRBJ2-7 | TRBD2 | TRBV15 | TGTGCCACCAGTCGCGGGACTAGCGGATTCCACTACGAGCAGTACTTC | CATSRGTSGFHYEQYF
few | TRBJ2-5 | . | TRBV6-2/TRBV6-3 | TGTGCCAGCAGCCCCACCAGGGTACAAGAGACCCAGTACTTC | CASSPTRVQETQYF
few | TRBJ2-2 | TRBD2 | TRBV9 | TGTGCCAGCAGTTCAAGGACTAGCGGGGGTATCACCGGGGAGCTGTTTTTT | CASSSRTSGGITGELFF
. | TRBJ1-6 | . | TRBV28 | TGTGCCAGCAGTTTCGGGAGCAGCTCCTATAATTCACCCCTCCACTTT | CASSFGSSSYNSPLHF
. | TRBJ2-3 | . | TRBV7-2 | TGTGCCAGCTTGCGATCACAGCGAGATACGCAGTATTTT | CASLRSQRDTQYF
few | TRBJ1-1 | . | TRBV4-1 | TGCGCCAGCAGCCAAGTGGTACCTGCCCCCACTGAAGCTTTCTTT | CASSQVVPAPTEAFF
. | TRBJ2-3 | TRBD2 | TRBV7-4 | TGTGCCAGCAGCTTGGTTTTTTTAGCGGGAGGAAGCACAGATACGCAGTATTTT | CASSLVFLAGGSTDTQYF
. | TRBJ1-2 | TRBD1 | TRBV27 | TGTGCCAGCAGTCCCCAGGGGGGATCTGGCTACACCTTC | CASSPQGGSGYTF
few | TRBJ1-2 | . | TRBV20-1 | TGCAGTGCGGGTAACAGGGATTTGGGCTACACCTTC | CSAGNRDLGYTF
. | TRBJ2-3 | TRBD2 | TRBV10-3 | TGTGCCATCAGGGGACTAGCGGGAGGGCCCGATACGCAGTATTTT | CAIRGLAGGPDTQYF
. | TRBJ1-1 | TRBD1 | TRBV6-5 | TGTGCCAGCAGTTACTCGACAGGGACAGCTTTCTTT | CASSYSTGTAFF
. | TRBJ2-5 | . | TRBV20-1 | TGCAGTGCTAGGGGGGGAGGAACGCGCCAAGAGACCCAGTACTTC | CSARGGGTRQETQYF
. | TRBJ2-6 | . | TRBV28 | TGTGCCAGCAGTGCCCGGAGCTTAAAACGCTCTGGGGCCAACGTCCTGACTTTC | CASSARSLKRSGANVLTF
few | TRBJ2-4 | . | TRBV5-6 | TGTGCCAGCAGCTTCGGTGAGGGTAGCGCCAAAAACATTCAGTACTTC | CASSFGEGSAKNIQYF
few | TRBJ2-5 | TRBD1 | TRBV29-1 | TGCAGCGTTGAGGGGACAGGGGCAGCGACCCAGTACTTC | CSVEGTGAATQYF
. | TRBJ2-1 | . | TRBV20-1 | TGCAGTGCTAGAGATTGGGGAGGTGCTGACGGGAATGAGCAGTTCTTC | CSARDWGGADGNEQFF
. | TRBJ1-5 | . | TRBV9 | TGTGCCAGCAGCGTAGAAGGGGGCAATCAGCCCCAGCATTTT | CASSVEGGNQPQHF
. | TRBJ2-1 | TRBD2 | TRBV15 | TGTGCCACCAGCAGAACAGCGGGAGGGCACAATGAGCAGTTCTTC | CATSRTAGGHNEQFF
few | TRBJ2-5 | . | TRBV28 | TGTGCCAGCAGTTTCCGACAGGCTCAAGAGACCCAGTACTTC | CASSFRQAQETQYF
few | TRBJ2-5 | . | TRBV5-1 | TGCGCCAGCAGCAGAGATAGCGAGGAGACCCAGTACTTC | CASSRDSEETQYF
. | TRBJ1-4 | TRBD1 | TRBV9 | TGTGCCAGCAGCGTAGCCTCAGTCGGACAGGGGGAACTGTTTTTT | CASSVASVGQGELFF
few | TRBJ2-2 | . | TRBV28 | TGTGCCACCCTCAGAGCTACGACCGGGGAGCTGTTTTTT | CATLRATTGELFF
few | TRBJ1-4 | . | TRBV3-1 | TGTGCCAGCAACCAACCGGGAGGAACTGAAAAACTGTTTTTT | CASNQPGGTEKLFF
. | TRBJ1-1 | . | TRBV29-1 | TGCAGCGCAGGGTGGATGAACACTGAAGCTTTCTTT | CSAGWMNTEAFF
. | TRBJ2-7 | . | TRBV7-9 | TGTGCCAGCAGCTTACGGCAGACAGCAACCTACGAGCAGTACTTC | CASSLRQTATYEQYF
few | TRBJ1-6 | . | TRBV7-2 | TGTGCCAGCAGCTTAGACAGTCCCCATAAATCACCCCTCCACTTT | CASSLDSPHKSPLHF
. | TRBJ1-1 | TRBD1 | TRBV10-3 | TGTGCCATCAGTGAGTCGACGGGACAGAGGAACACTGAAGCTTTCTTT | CAISESTGQRNTEAFF
many | TRBJ2-3 | . | TRBV6-5 | TGTGCCAGCAGTCAATATGGCCGCCCAGAGGAAGATACGCAGTATTTT | CASSQYGRPEEDTQYF
few | TRBJ2-1 | TRBD2 | TRBV7-4 | TGTGCCAGCAGCCTAGGGTTTTGGCGGGAGCCCTACAATGAGCAGTTCTTC | CASSLGFWREPYNEQFF
few | TRBJ2-3 | TRBD1 | TRBV5-6 | TGTGCCAGCAGCGCCGGGACAGGGATAACGGATACGCAGTATTTT | CASSAGTGITDTQYF
few | TRBJ2-7 | . | TRBV28 | TGTGCCATCTCAGGGACTCTTAGACCCTACGAGCAGTACTTC | CAISGTLRPYEQYF
once | TRBJ1-1 | . | TRBV20-1 | TGCAGTGCTAGAGTCTGGGAGAACACTGAAGCTTTCTTT | CSARVWENTEAFF
many | TRBJ2-5 | TRBD2 | TRBV5-1 | TGCGCCAGCAGCACGAGACTAGCGGGGGTCCAAGAGACCCAGTACTTC | CASSTRLAGVQETQYF
. | TRBJ1-4 | . | TRBV11-2 | TGTGCCAGCAGCCTCCAGACAACTAATGAAAAACTGTTTTTT | CASSLQTTNEKLFF
few | TRBJ2-6 | . | TRBV5-6 | TGTGCCAGCACCGTCGCTGGGGCCAACGTCCTGACTTTC | CASTVAGANVLTF
. | TRBJ2-7 | . | TRBV5-5 | TGTGCCAGCAGCCCACGACCGGAGCCGGACTACGAGCAGTACTTC | CASSPRPEPDYEQYF
few | TRBJ1-6 | . | TRBV7-9 | TGTGCCAGCAGCTACAGTTACTCACCCCTCCACTTT | CASSYSYSPLHF
. | TRBJ2-1 | . | TRBV20-1 | TGCAGTGCAACAGGGGAAAGGGACTCACCGTACAATGAGCAGTTCTTC | CSATGERDSPYNEQFF
. | TRBJ2-7 | . | TRBV29-1 | TGCAGCGTTGAAGATCTTGGCGGCTACCACGAGCAGTACTTC | CSVEDLGGYHEQYF
many | TRBJ2-5 | . | TRBV29-1 | TGCAGCGTTGGCCAGGGCGGGACCCAGTACTTC | CSVGQGGTQYF
few | TRBJ2-6 | . | TRBV28 | TGTGCCAGCAGCCAACAAGCTAAGTGGACGTTTTCTGGGGCCAACGTCCTGACTTTC | CASSQQAKWTFSGANVLTF
. | TRBJ2-7 | TRBD1 | TRBV20-1 | TGCAGTGCTAGAAAGACAGGGTCCTACGAGCAGTACTTC | CSARKTGSYEQYF
. | TRBJ2-3 | . | TRBV3-1 | TGTGCCAGCAGCTCTGTCCAAGATACGCAGTATTTT | CASSSVQDTQYF